This record covers a single T cell receptor beta chain. The target antigen is unknown. This record belongs to a study of shared clonotypes between healthy human individuals. Looking at the study overall: A couple of women and three men aged 18 to 49 made up the donors. Overall study findings and caveats: Investigators expected sequencing depth to affect clonotype sharing among donors. Generally, naive subsets (rather than memory subsets) showed larger estimated richness.

The input for sorted-subset replicate PCRs was about 0.2 ug DNA, around 27,000 T cell genomes. Assay: immunoSEQ multiplex PCR; the TCRdb copy retains only in-frame clones and omits some. Of 1.4 million or so clones listed, less than 99% were seen once; the top ten hold 0.36%. CDR3 length: 16 amino acids. The germline V gene has CDR1 LNHDA and CDR2 SQIVND (reference sequence). V trimming: 2 bases; J trimming: 3 bases; junction bases outside the gene matches: 4. The gene calls are TRBV19 and TRBJ2-1; TRBD2 matches 10 bases. Material for sequencing was naive CD4+ T cells sorted from blood. Subset given: CD45RA+ positively selected. The receptor was isolated from a man aged 25-40 years in good health. In DNA, the CDR3 is TGTGCCAGTAGTATACGGAGCGGGGGGGGCTACAATGAGCAGTTCTTC. This gives the protein CASSIRSGGGYNEQFF.